This T cell receptor beta chain was identified during a study of T and B cells in COVID-19 patients. Background on the study: Recovered patients mostly had mild to moderate COVID-19 managed as outpatients.

BIOMED2 TRB-A/B primer pools were used in multiplex TRB PCR. Via MiXCR, TCRdb re-called the multiplex PCR reads, giving one row per CDR3 protein. In the table there are several thousand distinct CDR3 sequences, 33% of which are singletons. V shed 5 bases and J 6 bases; nucleotides not matched to a gene: 7. The CDR3 is 14 residues long. Germline CDR1 is MNHEY and CDR2 is SVGAGI. General study points: No sequencing was yet done of CD4+, regulatory or CD8+ subsets, or of SARS-CoV-2-responsive or tetramer+ sorted cells. Patients with COVID-19 reportedly showed strongly skewed T cell receptor beta variable and joining gene usage.

Comment on this clonotype: What it recognizes is unknown.

Each TRB amplification used roughly 240-550 ng of genomic DNA from blood. The specimen sequenced was blood. The clonotype originates from a human donor with active COVID-19. The gene calls are TRBV6-5 and TRBJ2-3; 8 bases match TRBD2. The CDR3 region is CASSQPGLVDTQYF. The CDR3 bases are TGTGCCAGCAGTCAACCGGGACTAGTGGATACGCAGTATTTT.